This record covers a single T cell receptor beta chain. The sample belongs to a study of cytomegalovirus exposure and HLA in healthy donors. CDR1 is SGHNT and CDR2 is YYREEE in the germline V gene (reference sequence). The CDR3 is made up of 16 amino acids. The ends lost 4 bases at V and 5 bases at J; junction bases unmatched: 12. Primers: 60 Vbeta forward and 13 Jbeta reverse. This table comes from immunoSEQ multiplex PCR, and its TCRdb copy is limited to in-frame clones, with some not included. Reported are more than 90,000 clones; the ten largest clones contain 3.7%. The sequence was collected from a man aged 25-45 years in good health and CMV-seronegative. The chain has TRBV5-4 and TRBJ2-5; 9 bases are shared with TRBD2. The sample consisted of PBMCs. The CDR3, as DNA: TGTGCCAGCAGCCCTGGCGGGACTAGCATCAGGGAGACCCAGTACTTC. Protein sequence: CASSPGGTSIRETQYF.